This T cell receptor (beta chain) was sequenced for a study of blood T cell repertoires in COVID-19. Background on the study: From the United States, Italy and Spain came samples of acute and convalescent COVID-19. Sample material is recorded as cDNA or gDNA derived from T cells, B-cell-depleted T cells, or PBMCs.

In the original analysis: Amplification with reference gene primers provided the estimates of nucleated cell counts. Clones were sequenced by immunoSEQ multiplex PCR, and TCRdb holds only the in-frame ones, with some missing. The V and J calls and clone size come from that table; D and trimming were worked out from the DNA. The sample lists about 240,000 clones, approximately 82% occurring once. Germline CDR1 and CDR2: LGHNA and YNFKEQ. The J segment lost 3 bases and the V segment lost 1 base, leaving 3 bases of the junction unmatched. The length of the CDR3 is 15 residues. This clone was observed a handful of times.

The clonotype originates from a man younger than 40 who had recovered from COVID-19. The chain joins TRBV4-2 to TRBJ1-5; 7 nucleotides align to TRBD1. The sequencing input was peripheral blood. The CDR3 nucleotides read TGTGCCAGCAGCCAAGGAACAGGGGACAATCAGCCCCAGCATTTT. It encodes CASSQGTGDNQPQHF.